This TCR beta chain was retrieved from a study of early T cells in non-severe SARS-CoV-2 infection. Separate cDNA molecules each had unique molecular identifiers attached to them. TCRdb recomputed calls from the 5' RACE reads with MiXCR, one row per CDR3 protein. The sample has 40,000 to 45,000 distinct CDR3 sequences, about 6% seen once. Per germline, CDR1 SGHTA and CDR2 FQGNSA. Deletions cut 2 bases from V and 4 bases from J, with 8 bases between. This CDR3 is built from 13 residues. This clonotype was observed a handful of times. The origin of this receptor is an adult who was a healthcare worker with PCR-confirmed SARS-CoV-2 infection or an uninfected control (not recorded which). The starting material was whole blood, obtained at baseline. The gene calls are TRBV7-2 and TRBJ2-5; no definite D call. CDR3 residues: CASSLLVSETQYF. CDR3 DNA sequence: TGTGCCAGCAGCTTACTAGTTTCAGAGACCCAGTACTTC.